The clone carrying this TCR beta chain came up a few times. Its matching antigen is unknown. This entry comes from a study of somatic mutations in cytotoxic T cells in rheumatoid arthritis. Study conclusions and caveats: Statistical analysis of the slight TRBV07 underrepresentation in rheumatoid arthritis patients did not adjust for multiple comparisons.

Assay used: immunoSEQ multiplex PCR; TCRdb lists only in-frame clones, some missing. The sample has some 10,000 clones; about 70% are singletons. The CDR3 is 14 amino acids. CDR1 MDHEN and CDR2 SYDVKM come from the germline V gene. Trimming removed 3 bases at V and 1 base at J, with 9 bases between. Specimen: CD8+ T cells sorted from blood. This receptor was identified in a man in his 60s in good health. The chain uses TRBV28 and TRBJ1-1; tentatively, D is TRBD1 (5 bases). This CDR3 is CASSFVGANTEAFF. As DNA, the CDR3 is TGTGCCAGCAGTTTTGTAGGGGCGAACACTGAAGCTTTCTTT.